These T cell receptor beta chains were read from a single sample in a study of T cell responses to AZD1222 COVID-19 vaccine. Using immunoSEQ multiplex PCR, the repertoire was profiled, and TCRdb retains in-frame clones only, with some absent. The sample lists over 85,000 clones, less than 90% occurring once. This material consisted of peripheral blood, taken on day 0 of AZD1222 vaccination. These receptors originate from an adult in good health. The CDR3 runs from the conserved cysteine through the conserved F or W. A D gene is named only where the DNA matches it firmly. Expanded clones get a size class; other rows say once, few or many, or leave the size out.

clone_size	v_call	j_call	d_call	cdr3_aa	cdr3_nt
.	TRBV7-9	TRBJ1-1	.	CASSTPGRMNTEAFF	TGTGCCAGCAGCACCCCGGGGAGGATGAACACTGAAGCTTTCTTT
.	TRBV7-9	TRBJ2-1	TRBD2	CASSLEAGGINEQFF	TGTGCCAGCAGCTTAGAAGCGGGGGGTATCAATGAGCAGTTCTTC
.	TRBV5-4	TRBJ1-2	.	CASSSPGINYGYTF	TGTGCCAGCAGCTCCCCCGGGATAAACTATGGCTACACCTTC
.	TRBV11-2	TRBJ2-1	.	CASSPLEGSYNEQFF	TGTGCCAGCAGCCCCCTGGAGGGGAGTTACAATGAGCAGTTCTTC
few	TRBV19	TRBJ2-2	.	CASSIGGADTGELFF	TGTGCCAGTAGTATCGGGGGCGCGGACACCGGGGAGCTGTTTTTT
.	TRBV10-2	TRBJ1-6	.	CASWLGSSYNSPLHF	TGCGCCAGCTGGTTGGGAAGCTCCTATAATTCACCCCTCCACTTT
.	TRBV2	TRBJ2-7	TRBD1	CASRKGGQGASRQYF	TGTGCCAGCCGGAAGGGCGGACAGGGGGCTTCGAGGCAGTACTTC
.	TRBV5-6	TRBJ1-2	.	CASSSVRGGYGYTF	TGTGCCAGCAGCTCCGTCCGGGGTGGTTATGGCTACACCTTC
.	TRBV10-1	TRBJ1-1	.	CASSESIGEAFF	TGCGCCAGCAGTGAGTCGATAGGTGAAGCTTTCTTT
.	TRBV28	TRBJ1-5	.	CASSRPSGANQPQHF	TGTGCCAGCAGTCGCCCCTCGGGGGCCAATCAGCCCCAGCATTTT
.	TRBV19	TRBJ1-2	.	CASSPGDTFNYGYTF	TGTGCCAGTAGTCCAGGGGACACCTTTAACTATGGCTACACCTTC
.	TRBV9	TRBJ1-1	.	CASSSDSGLRAFF	TGTGCCAGCAGTTCCGACAGCGGCCTAAGAGCTTTCTTT
.	TRBV11-2	TRBJ1-2	.	CASSLVKVANYGYTF	TGTGCCAGCAGCTTAGTAAAGGTTGCTAACTATGGCTACACCTTC
.	TRBV18	TRBJ1-1	TRBD1	CASSPLNEAGTGGAFF	TGTGCCAGCTCACCACTTAATGAGGCGGGGACAGGTGGGGCTTTCTTT
.	TRBV29-1	TRBJ1-1	TRBD1	CSVPAAGTGGRAFF	TGCAGCGTCCCTGCGGCCGGGACAGGGGGTCGAGCTTTCTTT
.	TRBV3-1/TRBV3-2	TRBJ1-1	.	CASSRLGAAAFF	TGTGCCAGCAGCCGACTGGGGGCGGCTGCTTTCTTT
once	TRBV19	TRBJ2-1	.	CASSQGNEQFF	TGTGCCAGTAGTCAAGGGAATGAGCAGTTCTTC
.	TRBV10-2	TRBJ1-6	.	CASKDSHSYNSPLHF	TGCGCCAGCAAGGACAGTCACTCCTATAATTCACCCCTCCACTTT
.	TRBV4-2	TRBJ1-2	.	CASSQEREDYGYTF	TGTGCCAGCAGCCAAGAGCGGGAGGACTATGGCTACACCTTC
.	TRBV18	TRBJ1-5	TRBD1	CASSDTGDNQPQHF	TGTGCCAGCTCGGACACAGGGGACAATCAGCCCCAGCATTTT
.	TRBV30	TRBJ1-2	.	CAWIFGNYGYTF	TGTGCCTGGATTTTCGGGAACTATGGCTACACCTTC
.	TRBV18	TRBJ1-6	.	CASSPLDSKNSPLHF	TGTGCCAGCTCACCACTAGACAGTAAGAATTCACCCCTCCACTTT
.	TRBV6-5	TRBJ2-6	.	CASSPGASGANVLTF	TGTGCCAGCAGTCCGGGGGCCTCTGGGGCCAACGTCCTGACTTTC
.	TRBV6-1	TRBJ2-7	.	CASSEAGVNHEQYF	TGTGCCAGCAGTGAGGCGGGTGTTAATCACGAGCAGTACTTC
.	TRBV10-3	TRBJ2-7	.	CAISVSLAKTYEQYF	TGTGCCATCAGTGTGAGTCTCGCGAAAACCTACGAGCAGTACTTC
.	TRBV11-2	TRBJ1-2	.	CASSLDRNDGYTF	TGTGCCAGCAGCCTGGACAGAAACGATGGCTACACCTTC
.	TRBV11-2	TRBJ2-3	TRBD1	CASSLGGTGGNTDTQYF	TGTGCCAGCAGCCTAGGTGGGACAGGGGGAAACACAGATACGCAGTATTTT
.	TRBV7-2	TRBJ1-5	TRBD1	CASSFGTGNNQPQHF	TGTGCCAGCAGCTTCGGGACAGGGAATAATCAGCCCCAGCATTTT
.	TRBV11-3	TRBJ2-1	TRBD2	CASSAGRAMNEQFF	TGTGCCAGCAGCGCCGGGAGGGCTATGAATGAGCAGTTCTTC
.	TRBV19	TRBJ2-6	TRBD1	CASSAGTGASGANVLTF	TGTGCCAGTAGTGCCGGGACAGGGGCCTCTGGGGCCAACGTCCTGACTTTC
.	TRBV11-3	TRBJ2-7	.	CASSPGAGPSYEQYF	TGTGCCAGCAGCCCCGGGGCGGGGCCCTCCTACGAGCAGTACTTC
.	TRBV5-6	TRBJ1-1	.	CASSFSSGVNTEAFF	TGTGCCAGCAGCTTCTCATCCGGAGTGAACACTGAAGCTTTCTTT
.	TRBV3-1/TRBV3-2	TRBJ1-3	TRBD1	CASSPGDRVSSGNTIYF	TGTGCCAGCAGCCCGGGGGACAGGGTGTCCTCTGGAAACACCATATATTTT
once	TRBV19	TRBJ1-1	.	CASSIDTGGRTEAFF	TGTGCCAGTAGTATAGACACGGGTGGTAGGACTGAAGCTTTCTTT
once	TRBV5-1	TRBJ1-6	.	CASSSWGDPAASPLHF	TGCGCCAGCAGCTCCTGGGGGGACCCGGCCGCTTCACCCCTCCACTTT
.	TRBV2	TRBJ1-2	TRBD1	CASSPGQIYGYTF	TGTGCCAGCAGTCCGGGACAGATCTATGGCTACACCTTC
.	TRBV4-1	TRBJ1-5	.	CASSQAGGKQPQHF	TGCGCCAGCAGCCAAGCCGGGGGAAAACAGCCCCAGCATTTT
.	TRBV18	TRBJ2-7	TRBD2	CASSLSGTSFYEQYF	TGTGCCAGCTCACTTTCCGGGACTAGTTTCTACGAGCAGTACTTC
.	TRBV27	TRBJ2-2	.	CASSLFGTTNTGELFF	TGTGCCAGCAGTTTATTTGGGACAACGAACACCGGGGAGCTGTTTTTT
.	TRBV4-1	TRBJ2-1	.	CASSQGHSSYNEQFF	TGCGCCAGCAGCCAAGGGCATAGCTCCTACAATGAGCAGTTCTTC
.	TRBV10-2	TRBJ1-3	.	CASSPVPRSLGNTIYF	TGCGCCAGCAGCCCCGTGCCGAGAAGTCTTGGGAACACCATATATTTT
.	TRBV12-5	TRBJ2-4	.	CASASVSGAKNIQYF	TGTGCTAGTGCCTCTGTTAGCGGAGCCAAAAACATTCAGTACTTC
.	TRBV30	TRBJ2-7	.	CAWSLQTGEQYF	TGTGCCTGGAGCCTGCAAACGGGCGAGCAGTACTTC
.	TRBV12-3/TRBV12-4	TRBJ1-2	.	CASSLTVYGYTF	TGTGCCAGCAGTTTAACGGTCTATGGCTACACCTTC
.	TRBV7-9	TRBJ1-2	TRBD1	CASSLGTGTLYYGYTF	TGTGCCAGCAGCTTAGGGACAGGGACTTTGTACTATGGCTACACCTTC
.	TRBV5-8	TRBJ2-3	.	CASPGSAEYTDTQYF	TGTGCCAGCCCGGGTTCGGCTGAGTACACAGATACGCAGTATTTT
.	TRBV19	TRBJ2-7	TRBD1	CASSISRDRSYEQYF	TGTGCCAGTAGTATATCAAGGGACAGGTCGTACGAGCAGTACTTC
.	TRBV7-6	TRBJ2-1	TRBD2	CASSYSGRAGEQFF	TGTGCCAGCAGCTATAGCGGGAGGGCCGGTGAGCAGTTCTTC
.	TRBV7-2	TRBJ1-5	.	CASSPPRFHNQPQHF	TGTGCCAGCAGCCCCCCCAGGTTCCACAATCAGCCCCAGCATTTT
.	TRBV19	TRBJ1-1	.	CASSPPGEGYWEIGEAFF	TGTGCCAGTAGTCCCCCCGGTGAGGGTTATTGGGAAATTGGTGAAGCTTTCTTT
.	TRBV9	TRBJ2-5	.	CASSVESVSQETQYF	TGTGCCAGCAGCGTAGAAAGCGTCAGTCAAGAGACCCAGTACTTC
.	TRBV19	TRBJ2-1	.	CASSIGLHEQFF	TGTGCCAGTAGTATAGGACTTCATGAGCAGTTCTTC
.	TRBV24-1	TRBJ2-3	TRBD2	CATSDQTSGSTDTQYF	TGTGCCACCAGTGACCAGACTAGCGGGAGCACAGATACGCAGTATTTT
.	TRBV19	TRBJ1-4	.	CASRRRGTNEKLFF	TGTGCCAGTAGGAGAAGGGGTACTAATGAAAAACTGTTTTTT
.	TRBV5-1	TRBJ1-2	.	CASSSISGPGYTF	TGCGCCAGCAGCTCCATTTCAGGTCCTGGCTACACCTTC
.	TRBV3-1/TRBV3-2	TRBJ2-7	TRBD2	CASSRTEAGGPYEQYF	TGTGCCAGCAGCCGTACTGAGGCGGGAGGTCCCTACGAGCAGTACTTC